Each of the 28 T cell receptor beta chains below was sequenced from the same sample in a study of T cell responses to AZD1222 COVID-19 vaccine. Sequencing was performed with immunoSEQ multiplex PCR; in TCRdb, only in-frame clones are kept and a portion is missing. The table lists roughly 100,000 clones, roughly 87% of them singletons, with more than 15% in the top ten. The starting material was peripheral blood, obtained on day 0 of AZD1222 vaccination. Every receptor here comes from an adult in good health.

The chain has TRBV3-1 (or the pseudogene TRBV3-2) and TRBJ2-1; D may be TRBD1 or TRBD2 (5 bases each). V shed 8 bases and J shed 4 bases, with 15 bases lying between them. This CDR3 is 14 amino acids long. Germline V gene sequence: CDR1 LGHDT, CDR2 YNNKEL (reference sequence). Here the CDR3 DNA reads TGTGCCAGCTCCCAAAGAGGGGAATACAATGAGCAGTTCTTC. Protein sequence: CASSQRGEYNEQFF.

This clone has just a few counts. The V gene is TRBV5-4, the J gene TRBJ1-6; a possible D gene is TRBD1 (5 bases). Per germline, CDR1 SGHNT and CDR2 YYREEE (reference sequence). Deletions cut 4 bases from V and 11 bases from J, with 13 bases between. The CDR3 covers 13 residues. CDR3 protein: CASSQQGLTPLHF. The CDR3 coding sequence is TGTGCCAGCAGCCAGCAGGGTTTAACACCCCTCCACTTT.

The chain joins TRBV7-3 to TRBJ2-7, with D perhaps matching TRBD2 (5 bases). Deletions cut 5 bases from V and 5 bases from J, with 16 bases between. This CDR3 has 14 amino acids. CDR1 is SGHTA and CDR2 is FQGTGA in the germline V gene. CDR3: CASSPGPTSNEQYF. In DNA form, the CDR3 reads TGTGCCAGCAGCCCCGGTCCTACTAGTAACGAGCAGTACTTC.

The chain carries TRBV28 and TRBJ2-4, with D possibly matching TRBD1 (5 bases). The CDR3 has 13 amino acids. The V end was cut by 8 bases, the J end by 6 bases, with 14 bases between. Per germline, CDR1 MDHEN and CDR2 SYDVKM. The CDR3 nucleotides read TGTGCCAGCGGTACCCAGGGTGGAAACATTCAGTACTTC. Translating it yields CASGTQGGNIQYF.

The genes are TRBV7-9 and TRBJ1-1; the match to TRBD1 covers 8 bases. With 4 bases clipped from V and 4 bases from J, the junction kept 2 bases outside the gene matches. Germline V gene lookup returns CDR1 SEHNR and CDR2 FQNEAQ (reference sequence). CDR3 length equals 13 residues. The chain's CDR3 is CASSWTGPTEAFF. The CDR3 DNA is TGTGCCAGCAGCTGGACAGGGCCCACTGAAGCTTTCTTT.

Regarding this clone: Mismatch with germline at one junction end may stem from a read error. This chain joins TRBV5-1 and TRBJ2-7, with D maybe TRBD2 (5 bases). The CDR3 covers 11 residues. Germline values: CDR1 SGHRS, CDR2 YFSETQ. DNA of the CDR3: TGCGCCAGCAGCTTGTTCCAAAGCGGAATCTTC. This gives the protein CASSLFQSGIF.

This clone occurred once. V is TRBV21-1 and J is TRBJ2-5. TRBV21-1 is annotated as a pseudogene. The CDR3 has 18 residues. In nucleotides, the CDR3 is TGTGCCAGCAGCAGATCGGGCTGCAGAGAGACTTGCCAAGAGACCCAGTACTTC. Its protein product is CASSRSGCRETCQETQYF.

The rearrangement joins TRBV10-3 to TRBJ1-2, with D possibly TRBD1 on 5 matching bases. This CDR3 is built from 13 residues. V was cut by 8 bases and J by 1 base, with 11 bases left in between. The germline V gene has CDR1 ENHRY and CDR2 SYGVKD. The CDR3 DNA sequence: TGTGCCATCGGGGCAGACTTTAACTATGGCTACACCTTC. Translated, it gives CAIGADFNYGYTF.

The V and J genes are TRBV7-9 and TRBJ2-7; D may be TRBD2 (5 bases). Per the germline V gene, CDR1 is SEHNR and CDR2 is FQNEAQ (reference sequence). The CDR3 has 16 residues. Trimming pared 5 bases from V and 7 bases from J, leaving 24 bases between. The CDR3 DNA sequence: TGTGCCAGCAGCCTAAGTCGCGAGGGTTTACGTTGGGAGCAGTACTTC. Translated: CASSLSREGLRWEQYF.

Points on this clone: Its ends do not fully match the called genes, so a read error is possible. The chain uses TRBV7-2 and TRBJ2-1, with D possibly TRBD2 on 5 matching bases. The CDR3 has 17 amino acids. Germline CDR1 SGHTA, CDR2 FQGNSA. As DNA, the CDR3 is TGTGTCAGCAGCTTAGTTTTGATGGGAGCGGCCTACAATGAGCAGTTCTTC. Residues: CVSSLVLMGAAYNEQFF.

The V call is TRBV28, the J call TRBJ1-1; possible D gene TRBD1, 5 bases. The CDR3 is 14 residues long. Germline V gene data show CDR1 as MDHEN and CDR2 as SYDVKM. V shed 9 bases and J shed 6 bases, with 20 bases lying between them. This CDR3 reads CASNVQGYVSEAFF. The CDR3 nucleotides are TGTGCCAGTAACGTTCAGGGTTACGTCTCTGAAGCTTTCTTT.

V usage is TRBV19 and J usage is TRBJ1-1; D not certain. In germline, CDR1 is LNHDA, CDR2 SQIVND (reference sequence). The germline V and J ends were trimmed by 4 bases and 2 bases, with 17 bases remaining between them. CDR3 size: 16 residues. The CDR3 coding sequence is TGTGCCAGTAGTAGGTCGGGCCAGACGGGTAACACTGAAGCTTTCTTT. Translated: CASSRSGQTGNTEAFF.

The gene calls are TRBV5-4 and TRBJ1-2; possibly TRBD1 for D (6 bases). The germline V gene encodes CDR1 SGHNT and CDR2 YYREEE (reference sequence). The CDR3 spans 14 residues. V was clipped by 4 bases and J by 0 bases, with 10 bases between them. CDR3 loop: CASSRQETNYGYTF. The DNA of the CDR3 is TGTGCCAGCAGCAGACAGGAGACTAACTATGGCTACACCTTC.

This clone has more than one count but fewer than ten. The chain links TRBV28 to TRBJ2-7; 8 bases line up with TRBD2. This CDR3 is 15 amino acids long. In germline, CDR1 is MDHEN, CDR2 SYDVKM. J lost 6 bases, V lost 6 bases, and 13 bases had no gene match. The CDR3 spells CASRAQGGGFGEQYF. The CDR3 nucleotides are TGTGCCAGCAGGGCGCAGGGCGGGGGGTTTGGCGAGCAGTACTTC.

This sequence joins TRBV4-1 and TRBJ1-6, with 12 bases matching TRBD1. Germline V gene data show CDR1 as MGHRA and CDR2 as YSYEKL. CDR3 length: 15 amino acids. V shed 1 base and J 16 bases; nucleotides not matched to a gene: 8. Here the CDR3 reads CASSQVGQGAPLLHF. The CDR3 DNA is TGCGCCAGCAGCCAAGTGGGACAGGGGGCCCCTCTGCTCCACTTT.

This chain's CDR3 is CASSSGTGGNSPLHF. The CDR3 DNA is TGTGCCAGCAGCTCCGGGACAGGGGGTAATTCACCCCTCCACTTT. The genes are TRBV5-4 and TRBJ1-6, with 11 bases lining up with TRBD1. CDR3 size: 15 residues. The germline V gene encodes CDR1 SGHNT and CDR2 YYREEE (reference sequence). V was pared by 3 bases and J by 6 bases, with 2 bases of the junction left unmatched.

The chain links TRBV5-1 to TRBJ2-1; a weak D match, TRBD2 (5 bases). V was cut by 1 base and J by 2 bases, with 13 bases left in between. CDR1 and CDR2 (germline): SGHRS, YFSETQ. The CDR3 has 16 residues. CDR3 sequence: CASSLSETNPYNEQFF. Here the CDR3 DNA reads TGCGCCAGCAGCTTGAGTGAGACTAACCCCTACAATGAGCAGTTCTTC.

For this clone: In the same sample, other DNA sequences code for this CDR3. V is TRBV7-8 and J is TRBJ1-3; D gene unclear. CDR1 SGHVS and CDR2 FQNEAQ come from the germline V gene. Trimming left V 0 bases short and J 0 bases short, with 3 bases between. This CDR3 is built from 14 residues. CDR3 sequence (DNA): TGTGCCAGCAGCTTAGCTCGCTCTGGAAACACCATATATTTT. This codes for CASSLARSGNTIYF.

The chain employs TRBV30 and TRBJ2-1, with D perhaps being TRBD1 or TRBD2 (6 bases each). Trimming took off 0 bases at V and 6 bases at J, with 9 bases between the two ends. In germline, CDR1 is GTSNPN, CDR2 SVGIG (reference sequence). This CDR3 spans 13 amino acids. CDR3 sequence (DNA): TGTGCCTGGAGTGTCGGAGGGGGCAATGAGCAGTTCTTC. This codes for CAWSVGGGNEQFF.

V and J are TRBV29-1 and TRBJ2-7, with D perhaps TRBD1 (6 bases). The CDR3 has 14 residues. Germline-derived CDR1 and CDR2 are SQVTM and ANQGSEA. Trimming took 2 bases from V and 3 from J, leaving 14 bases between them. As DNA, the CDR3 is TGCAGCGTTGAAATCCCGCAGGGGAACTACGAGCAGTACTTC. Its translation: CSVEIPQGNYEQYF.

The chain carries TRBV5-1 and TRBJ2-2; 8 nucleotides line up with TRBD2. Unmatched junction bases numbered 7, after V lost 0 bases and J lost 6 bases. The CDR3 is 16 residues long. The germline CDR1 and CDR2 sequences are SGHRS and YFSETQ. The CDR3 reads CASSLVGAGVSGELFF. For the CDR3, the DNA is TGCGCCAGCAGCTTGGTAGGAGCGGGAGTCTCCGGGGAGCTGTTTTTT.

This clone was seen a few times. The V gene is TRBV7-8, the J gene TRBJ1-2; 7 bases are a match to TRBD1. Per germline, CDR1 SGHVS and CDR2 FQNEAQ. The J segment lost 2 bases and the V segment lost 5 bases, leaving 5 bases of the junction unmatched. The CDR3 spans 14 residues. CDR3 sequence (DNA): TGTGCCAGCAGCATAGGGACAGTAAACTATGGCTACACCTTC. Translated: CASSIGTVNYGYTF.

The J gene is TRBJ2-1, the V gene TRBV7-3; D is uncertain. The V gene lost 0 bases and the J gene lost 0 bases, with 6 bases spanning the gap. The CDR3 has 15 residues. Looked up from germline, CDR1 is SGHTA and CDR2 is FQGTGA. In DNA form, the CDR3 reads TGTGCCAGCAGCTTAACAGAAGCCTCCTACAATGAGCAGTTCTTC. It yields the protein CASSLTEASYNEQFF.

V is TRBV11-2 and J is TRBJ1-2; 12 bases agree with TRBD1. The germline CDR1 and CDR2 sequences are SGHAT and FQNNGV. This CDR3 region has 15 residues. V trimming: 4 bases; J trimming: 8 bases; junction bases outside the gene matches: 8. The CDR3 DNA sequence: TGTGCCAGCAGCTCTCCGGGACAGGGGGCGCGGGGCTACACCTTC. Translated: CASSSPGQGARGYTF.

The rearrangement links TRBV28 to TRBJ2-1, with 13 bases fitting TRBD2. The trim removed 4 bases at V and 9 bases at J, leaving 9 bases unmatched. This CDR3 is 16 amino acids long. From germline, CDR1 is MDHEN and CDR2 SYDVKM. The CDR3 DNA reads TGTGCCAGCAGTTCACTCGGGACTAGCGGGATTGTTGAGCAGTTCTTC. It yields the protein CASSSLGTSGIVEQFF. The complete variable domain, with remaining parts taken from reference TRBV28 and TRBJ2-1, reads DVKVTQSSRYLVKRTGEKVFLECVQDMDHENMFWYRQDPGLGLRLIYFSYDVKMKEKGDIPEGYSVSREKKERFSLILESASTNQTSMYLCASSSLGTSGIVEQFFGPGTRLTVL.

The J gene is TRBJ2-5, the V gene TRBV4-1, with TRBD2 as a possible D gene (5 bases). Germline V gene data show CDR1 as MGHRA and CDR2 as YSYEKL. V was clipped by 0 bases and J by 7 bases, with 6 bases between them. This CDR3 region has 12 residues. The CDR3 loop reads CASSQDRGTQYF. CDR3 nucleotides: TGCGCCAGCAGCCAAGATCGGGGGACCCAGTACTTC.

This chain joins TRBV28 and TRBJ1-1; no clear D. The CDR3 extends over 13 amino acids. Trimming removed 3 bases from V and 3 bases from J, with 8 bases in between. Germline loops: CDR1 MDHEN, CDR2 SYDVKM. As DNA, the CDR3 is TGTGCCAGCAGTTTCGGACGGTACACTGAAGCTTTCTTT. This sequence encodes CASSFGRYTEAFF.

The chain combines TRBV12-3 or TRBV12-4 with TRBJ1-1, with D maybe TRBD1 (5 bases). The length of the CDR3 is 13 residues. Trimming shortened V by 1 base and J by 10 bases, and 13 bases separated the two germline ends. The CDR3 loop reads CASSLDEGVRAFF. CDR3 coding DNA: TGTGCCAGCAGTTTAGACGAAGGGGTGAGAGCTTTCTTT.